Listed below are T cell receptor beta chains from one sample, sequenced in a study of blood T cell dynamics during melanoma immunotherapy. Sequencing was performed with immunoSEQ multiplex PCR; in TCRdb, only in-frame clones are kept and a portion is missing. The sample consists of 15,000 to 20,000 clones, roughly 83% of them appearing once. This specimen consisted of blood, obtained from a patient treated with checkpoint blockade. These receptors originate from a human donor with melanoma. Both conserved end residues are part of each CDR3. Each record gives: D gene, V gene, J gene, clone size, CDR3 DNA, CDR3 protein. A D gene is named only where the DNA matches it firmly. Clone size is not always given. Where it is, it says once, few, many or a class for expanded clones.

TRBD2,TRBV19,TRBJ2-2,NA,TGTGCCAGTAGTATAGCCCGACTAGCGGGAGGGAACACCGGGGAGCTGTTTTTT,CASSIARLAGGNTGELFF
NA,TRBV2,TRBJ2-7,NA,TGTGCCAGCACCTGGATACAGGAGCAGTACTTC,CASTWIQEQYF
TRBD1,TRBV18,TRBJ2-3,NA,TGTGCCAGCTCCCCGACAGGGGGACCAGATACGCAGTATTTT,CASSPTGGPDTQYF
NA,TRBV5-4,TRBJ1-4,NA,TGTGCCAGCTCGATAGGGGGGCTAAGTGGAGAAAAACTGTTTTTT,CASSIGGLSGEKLFF
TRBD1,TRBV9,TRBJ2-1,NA,TGTGCCAGCAGCCTTATTGACAGGGGGAACTACAATGAGCAGTTCTTC,CASSLIDRGNYNEQFF
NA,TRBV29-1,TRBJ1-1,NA,TGCAGCGTTGAAGATCGGGTTGGGACTGAAGCTTTCTTT,CSVEDRVGTEAFF
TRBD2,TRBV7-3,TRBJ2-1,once,TGTGCCAGCAGCCCCCAGCTGACTAGCGAGCAGTTCTTC,CASSPQLTSEQFF
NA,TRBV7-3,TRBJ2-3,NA,TGTGCCAGCAGCGGGGGCGGGAGAACAGATACGCAGTATTTT,CASSGGGRTDTQYF
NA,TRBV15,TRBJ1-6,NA,TGTGCCACCAGCAGAGATGGCCGGGCTGTGGGGCCCCTCCACTTT,CATSRDGRAVGPLHF
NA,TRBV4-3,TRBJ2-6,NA,TGCGCCAGCAGCGAATACTCTGGGGCCAACGTCCTGACTTTC,CASSEYSGANVLTF
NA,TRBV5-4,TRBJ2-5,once,TGTGCCAGCAGCTTGTTTGATGAAGAGACCCAGTACTTC,CASSLFDEETQYF
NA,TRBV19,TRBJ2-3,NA,TGTGCCAGTGGGGGTCAGGCCGGGAGTGGCACAGATACGCAGTATTTT,CASGGQAGSGTDTQYF
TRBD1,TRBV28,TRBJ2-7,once,TGTGCCAGCAGTTTATGGTCCGGGACAGGGGGCAGGGAGCAGTACTTC,CASSLWSGTGGREQYF
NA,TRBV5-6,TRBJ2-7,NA,TGTGCCAGCAGCACCGGACAGAGGCTTACGAGCAGTCAGTACTTC,CASSTGQRLTSSQYF
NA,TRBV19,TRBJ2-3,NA,TGTGCCAGTAGTATAGACCGCACAGATACGCAGTATTTT,CASSIDRTDTQYF
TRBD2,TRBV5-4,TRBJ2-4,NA,TGTGCCAGCAGTTCCGAGCGGGAGGGGGTCAAAAACATTCAGTACTTC,CASSSEREGVKNIQYF
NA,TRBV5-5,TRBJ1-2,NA,TGTGCCAGCAGCTTGTTTCATCAAGGGCAAAATGGCTACACCTTC,CASSLFHQGQNGYTF
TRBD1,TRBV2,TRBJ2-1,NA,TGTGCCAGCAGGCCGACAGGGGGGTCCTACAATGAGCAGTTCTTC,CASRPTGGSYNEQFF
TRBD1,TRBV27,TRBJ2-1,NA,TGTGCCAGCACCCCCGGACAGGGCTCCTACAATGAGCAGTTCTTC,CASTPGQGSYNEQFF
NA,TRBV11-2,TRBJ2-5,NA,TGTGCCAGCAGCCCCCCGGGACAACAAGAGACCCAGTACTTC,CASSPPGQQETQYF
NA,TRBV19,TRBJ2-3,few,TGTGCCAGTAGTATAGAGGGGACCCCCAGGGATACGCAGTATTTT,CASSIEGTPRDTQYF
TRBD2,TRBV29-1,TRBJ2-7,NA,TGCAGCGCCCGGAGGGGCGGGAGCTTCGACGAGCAGTACTTC,CSARRGGSFDEQYF
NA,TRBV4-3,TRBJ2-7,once,TGCGCCAGCAGCCAAGGTTCAGGGTCTGGCTACGAGCAGTACTTC,CASSQGSGSGYEQYF
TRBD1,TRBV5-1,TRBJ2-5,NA,TGCGCCAGCAGCTCCCATTTTACAGGGGGACCCATCCAAGAGACCCAGTACTTC,CASSSHFTGGPIQETQYF
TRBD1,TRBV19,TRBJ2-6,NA,TGTGCCAGCACGGACAGGGCCGGGGCCAACGTCCTGACTTTC,CASTDRAGANVLTF
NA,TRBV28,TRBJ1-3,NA,TGTGCCAGCAGTTTACCAGGATCTGGAAACACCATATATTTT,CASSLPGSGNTIYF
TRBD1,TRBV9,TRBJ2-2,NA,TGTGCCAGCAGCGCTCGACAGGGGGCCGCTACCGGGGAGCTGTTTTTT,CASSARQGAATGELFF
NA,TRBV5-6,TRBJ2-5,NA,TGTGCCAGCAGCCCCACCCGGGACACTATTCACCAAGAGACCCAGTACTTC,CASSPTRDTIHQETQYF
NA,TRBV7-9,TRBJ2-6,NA,TGTGCCAGCAGCCTCCTAGGTATGGGGGACCACTCTGGGGCCAACGTCCTGACTTTC,CASSLLGMGDHSGANVLTF
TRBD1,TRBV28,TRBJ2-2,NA,TGTGCCAGCAGTTCACCCCGACAGGGCCGTATAGGAGCTAACACCGGGGAGCTGTTTTTT,CASSSPRQGRIGANTGELFF
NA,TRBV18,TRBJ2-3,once,TGTGCCAGCAGTATAGGATCGACAGATACGCAGTATTTT,CASSIGSTDTQYF
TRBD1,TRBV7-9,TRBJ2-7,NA,TGTGCCAGCAGCTTAGGGGGACAGGGGCTATTAGGCGAGCAGTACTTC,CASSLGGQGLLGEQYF
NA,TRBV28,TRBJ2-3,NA,TGTGCCAGCAGTTCGACCGGGGCTCTAGGTACGCAGTATTTT,CASSSTGALGTQYF
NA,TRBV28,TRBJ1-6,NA,TGTGCCAGCATAAATTACAGCTCGAGGGGTTCACCCCTCCACTTT,CASINYSSRGSPLHF
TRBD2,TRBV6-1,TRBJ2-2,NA,TGTGCCAGCAGTGAAGCCGTAGCGGGAGGGCCTAACACCGGGGAGCTGTTTTTT,CASSEAVAGGPNTGELFF
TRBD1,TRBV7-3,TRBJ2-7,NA,TGTGCCAGCAGCCCGGACAGGGGAAGCTACGAGCAGTACTTC,CASSPDRGSYEQYF
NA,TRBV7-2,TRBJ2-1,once,TGTGCCAGCAGCTCTCTCAGTAGCTCCTACAATGAGCAGTTCTTC,CASSSLSSSYNEQFF